The sequence of this T cell receptor (beta chain) was determined in a study of cytomegalovirus exposure and HLA in healthy donors. The overall study: From donors who were HLA-typed, an early data release held 80 million to 95 million unique TCRs.

Findings and limits, study-wide: The authors later linked a missense DCLRE1C variant to TCR beta V- and J-gene trimming.

Primers: 60 Vbeta forward and 13 Jbeta reverse. Methods used by the authors: As a later analysis found, there were roughly 80 million unique TCR beta chains, of which 8.5 million to 14 million were shared. Clones were read by immunoSEQ multiplex PCR, and TCRdb kept only the in-frame ones, dropping some. The V and J calls and clone size come from that table; D and trimming were worked out from the DNA. The sample comprises approximately 190,000 clones, more than 65% of which are singletons, and about 1.7% rests with the top ten. The V and J ends lost 3 bases and 0 bases respectively, with 5 bases between them. Germline values: CDR1 MNHNY, CDR2 SVGAGI (reference sequence). There are 13 residues in the CDR3. To note about this clone: The antigen remains unidentified.

The source is a woman younger than 45 in good health and CMV-seronegative. The specimen sequenced was PBMCs. The chain is built from TRBV6-6 and TRBJ1-2; D not resolved. Written as DNA, the CDR3 is TGTGCCAGCAGTTATCCAGCTAACTATGGCTACACCTTC. This translates into CASSYPANYGYTF.